The 30 T cell receptor beta chains given below trace back to one sample, sequenced in a study of CD8 T cells in ankylosing spondylitis. Via MiXCR, TCRdb re-called the 5' RACE reads, giving one row per CDR3 protein. The data hold a few hundred thousand distinct CDR3 sequences, with 18% observed a single time. Study-level findings and limits: In ankylosing spondylitis blood, a motif of seven or eight highly homologous TCR beta variants appeared characteristic.

Their cognate antigens are unknown. The specimen sequenced was blood, either unsorted or a sorted T cell fraction (not recorded which). Source of these receptors: a male donor with ankylosing spondylitis.

V usage is TRBV28 and J usage is TRBJ1-4; D is undetermined. Trimming took 1 base from V and 8 from J, leaving 14 bases between them. This CDR3 is 15 amino acids long. Germline CDR1 and CDR2: MDHEN and SYDVKM. CDR3 nucleotides: TGTGCCAGCAGTTTATACGGGAAAGTAGACGAAAAACTGTTTTTT. Translation gives CASSLYGKVDEKLFF.

The V and J genes are TRBV13 and TRBJ2-5; 10 nucleotides agree with TRBD2. V was pared by 2 bases and J by 5 bases, with 8 bases of the junction left unmatched. The CDR3 is 16 residues long. Germline CDR1 and CDR2: PRHDT and FYEKMQ (reference sequence). CDR3 nucleotides: TGTGCCAGCAGCTTAAAGGCTAGCGGGGGAGGGGAGACCCAGTACTTC. This sequence encodes CASSLKASGGGETQYF.

The chain uses TRBV28 and TRBJ2-7; 7 positions match TRBD2. Losses at the gene ends were 7 bases for V and 4 bases for J; bases not matched to a gene: 13. This CDR3 is built from 15 residues. Germline-derived CDR1 and CDR2 are MDHEN and SYDVKM. The CDR3 region is CASTPSPAGQYEQYF. The DNA for the CDR3 is TGTGCCAGCACACCTTCGCCAGCGGGGCAATACGAGCAGTACTTC.

This clonotype was observed a handful of times. The chain joins TRBV20-1 to TRBJ2-3; no firm D call. CDR3 length: 12 residues. The V end lost 3 bases, the J end lost 2 bases, and 6 bases lay between the germline ends. Germline CDR1 reads DFQATT; CDR2 reads SNEGSKA (reference sequence). This CDR3 reads CSASPYTDTQYF. Here the CDR3 DNA reads TGCAGTGCTAGCCCCTACACAGATACGCAGTATTTT.

The chain uses TRBV5-6 and TRBJ2-5, with a possible D match to TRBD2 (6 bases). Germline-derived CDR1 and CDR2 are SGHDT and YYEEEE. The CDR3 is 17 amino acids. V was clipped by 7 bases and J by 1 base, with 23 bases between them. The CDR3 DNA reads TGTGCCAGCGGCGGGGCTAGCTCCGACCGCTTCCAAGAGACCCAGTACTTC. As protein: CASGGASSDRFQETQYF.

The genes are TRBV3-1 and TRBJ2-3, with 8 nucleotides matching TRBD2. J lost 4 bases, V lost 4 bases, and 7 bases had no gene match. The germline CDR1 and CDR2 sequences are LGHDT and YNNKEL (reference sequence). The CDR3 is 15 amino acids. This chain's CDR3 is CASSPRGGLADTQYF. CDR3 nucleotide sequence: TGTGCCAGCAGCCCTCGGGGGGGGCTTGCAGATACGCAGTATTTT.

This clonotype has just a few counts. The V and J genes are TRBV6-5 and TRBJ2-2; no clear D gene. Germline loops: CDR1 MNHEY, CDR2 SVGAGI. CDR3 length equals 11 residues. Trimming pared 4 bases from V and 6 bases from J, leaving 3 bases between. In nucleotides, the CDR3 is TGTGCCAGCAGTTGGGCCGGGGAGCTGTTTTTT. Translation gives CASSWAGELFF.

The J gene is TRBJ2-3, the V gene TRBV20-1; the D is unclear. CDR1 and CDR2 (germline): DFQATT, SNEGSKA (reference sequence). Trimming cost V 0 bases and J 10 bases, with 23 bases left between them. The CDR3 length is 16 residues. The CDR3 DNA reads TGCAGTGCTAGAGAAATTGGTGACTCTACTAAATACGCGCAGTATTTT. Protein: CSAREIGDSTKYAQYF.

The chain joins TRBV4-1 to TRBJ2-1; D perhaps matches TRBD2 (6 bases). Germline V gives CDR1 MGHRA, CDR2 YSYEKL. V lost 0 bases and J 7 bases, leaving 16 bases between the germline ends. The CDR3 length is 16 residues. The CDR3 reads CASSQEVLARYNEQFF. The CDR3 nucleotides are TGCGCCAGCAGCCAAGAGGTACTAGCACGATATAATGAGCAGTTCTTC.

This clonotype has more than one count but fewer than ten. The chain links TRBV7-6 to TRBJ2-7; D unclear. The CDR3 runs to 14 residues. Deletions cut 1 base from V and 2 bases from J, with 9 bases between. From germline, CDR1 is SGHVS and CDR2 FNYEAQ. CDR3 nucleotide sequence: TGTGCCAGCAGCTTAGGGGGTAAGACCTACGAGCAGTACTTC. Its protein is CASSLGGKTYEQYF.

There are a few counts of this clonotype. The chain employs TRBV27 and TRBJ2-1; 8 positions match TRBD2. The CDR3 consists of 14 residues. Per germline, CDR1 MNHEY and CDR2 SMNVEV (reference sequence). V shed 7 bases and J 7 bases; nucleotides not matched to a gene: 9. The CDR3 protein is CASKPGLEGNEQFF. Here the CDR3 DNA reads TGTGCCAGCAAGCCGGGACTAGAGGGAAATGAGCAGTTCTTC.

This clonotype was counted a few times. The chain carries TRBV29-1 and TRBJ2-4, with a possible D match to TRBD2 (5 bases). The CDR3 totals 13 residues. V was shortened by 0 bases and J by 7 bases, with 10 bases between the two germline ends. Germline CDR1 reads SQVTM; CDR2 reads ANQGSEA. The CDR3 coding sequence is TGCAGCGTTGAAGAAGGAGGTGAGAACATTCAGTACTTC. Its translation: CSVEEGGENIQYF.

This clonotype has just a few counts. The chain joins TRBV7-3 to TRBJ1-1; maybe TRBD1 (5 bases). Germline V CDR1 and CDR2: SGHTA, FQGTGA. The V end was cut by 1 base, the J end by 3 bases, with 15 bases between. The CDR3 is 16 amino acids. This CDR3 reads CASSLRGRGEDTEAFF. CDR3 coding DNA: TGTGCCAGCAGCTTAAGGGGTCGGGGGGAAGACACTGAAGCTTTCTTT.

The chain is built from TRBV21-1 and TRBJ2-3; whether TRBD2, the table's D call, matches the DNA was not checked. TRBV21-1 is assigned pseudogene status. The CDR3 has 15 amino acids. In DNA form, the CDR3 reads TGTGCCAGCAGACACGGGACTAGCGGGGAGGATACGCAGTATTTT. The encoded protein is CASRHGTSGEDTQYF.

This clonotype was detected many times. This rearrangement joins TRBV28 to TRBJ2-3; 10 nucleotides line up with TRBD2. Germline assignment: CDR1 MDHEN and CDR2 SYDVKM. The V and J ends lost 2 bases and 2 bases, in that order; junction bases with no gene match: 10. This CDR3 has 18 amino acids. DNA for the CDR3: TGTGCCAGCAGTTTACTAGCGGGAGACCTTCCGATCACAGATACGCAGTATTTT. This sequence encodes CASSLLAGDLPITDTQYF.

V and J are TRBV4-2 and TRBJ2-7; TRBD1 might be the D (7 bases). Germline V lookup: CDR1 LGHNA, CDR2 YNFKEQ. The length of the CDR3 is 18 residues. The V end lost 4 bases, the J end lost 6 bases, and 28 bases lay between the germline ends. As DNA, the CDR3 is TGTGCCAGCAGCCTTGCGGGGACAGAGGCTTCCTTCGGTAGCGAGCAGTACTTC. Protein product: CASSLAGTEASFGSEQYF.

The CDR3 nucleotides read TGTGCCAGCAGCTTAGATGGGACCTCCTACGAGCAGTACTTC. Amino acid sequence: CASSLDGTSYEQYF. V and J are TRBV7-2 and TRBJ2-7; D may correspond to TRBD1 or TRBD2 (5 bases each). Trimming took off 1 base at V and 0 bases at J, with 7 bases between the two ends. This CDR3 spans 14 amino acids. The V gene's germline CDR1 is SGHTA and CDR2 FQGNSA.

This clonotype was observed a few times. The genes are TRBV20-1 and TRBJ1-3; D perhaps matches TRBD1 (5 bases). Trimming left V 3 bases short and J 2 bases short, with 11 bases between. CDR3 length equals 14 residues. Germline CDR1 and CDR2: DFQATT and SNEGSKA (reference sequence). CDR3 residues: CSARTRGAGNTIYF. The CDR3 DNA reads as TGCAGTGCTAGGACCCGGGGGGCTGGAAACACCATATATTTT.

This clonotype was detected many times. The CDR3 reads CASSQSGTSGTDTQYF. CDR3 in DNA: TGTGCCAGCAGCCAGTCCGGGACTAGCGGGACAGATACGCAGTATTTT. This chain connects TRBV4-2 to TRBJ2-3; 12 bases are shared with TRBD2. This CDR3 has 16 amino acids. CDR1 is LGHNA, CDR2 YNFKEQ, per germline. V dropped 3 bases and J dropped 3; count of bases not matched to a gene: 4.

The V and J genes are TRBV6-5 and TRBJ1-1; no definite D call. Germline V gene lookup returns CDR1 MNHEY and CDR2 SVGAGI. V was cut by 1 base and J by 0 bases, with 12 bases left in between. The CDR3 is 16 amino acids. CDR3 sequence: CASSYYGSLLNTEAFF. The CDR3 DNA reads TGTGCCAGCAGTTACTATGGCAGCCTTCTGAACACTGAAGCTTTCTTT.

This clonotype was picked up many times. The chain carries TRBV7-6 and TRBJ2-2; possible D gene TRBD1, 6 bases. Trimming stripped 4 bases from V and 0 bases from J, with 15 bases between. The germline V gene encodes CDR1 SGHVS and CDR2 FNYEAQ. CDR3 length: 17 residues. CDR3 in DNA: TGTGCCAGCAGCTGGGCTATTGGGGGCGCGAACACCGGGGAGCTGTTTTTT. It codes for CASSWAIGGANTGELFF.

The CDR3 DNA reads TGTGCCTGGCCGATCGGCAATGAGCAGTTCTTC. It is translated as CAWPIGNEQFF. V and J are TRBV30 and TRBJ2-1; D not certain. The CDR3 length is 11 residues. Germline loops: CDR1 GTSNPN, CDR2 SVGIG (reference sequence). V gave up 5 bases and J gave up 6 bases, with 8 bases separating them.

This clonotype has just a few counts. The V gene is TRBV4-1, the J gene TRBJ2-1; possible D gene TRBD2, 6 bases. The CDR3 extends over 16 amino acids. CDR1 is MGHRA, CDR2 YSYEKL, per germline. The germline V and J ends were trimmed by 0 bases and 4 bases, with 13 bases remaining between them. As DNA, the CDR3 is TGCGCCAGCAGCCAAGAGTGGCGGGGAGCTTACAATGAGCAGTTCTTC. This codes for CASSQEWRGAYNEQFF.

This clonotype showed up many times. This chain joins TRBV24-1 and TRBJ1-5; D is perhaps TRBD1 (6 bases). V lost 4 bases to trimming and J lost 5 bases, with 8 bases between them. CDR3 size: 13 residues. Germline CDR1 KGHDR, CDR2 SFDVKD. The CDR3 loop reads CATSDRGYQPQHF. In DNA, the CDR3 is TGTGCCACCAGTGACAGGGGATATCAGCCCCAGCATTTT.

The rearrangement joins TRBV7-2 to TRBJ2-7; no definite D call. In germline, CDR1 is SGHTA, CDR2 FQGNSA. This CDR3 is built from 16 residues. Trimming shortened V by 5 bases and J by 2 bases, and 19 bases separated the two germline ends. The CDR3 protein is CASSQAAGTLTYEQYF. CDR3 nucleotides: TGTGCCAGCAGCCAAGCCGCCGGAACCCTAACCTACGAGCAGTACTTC.

This clonotype appeared a few times. The rearrangement uses TRBV5-1 and TRBJ2-1; D might be TRBD1 (6 bases). There are 12 residues in the CDR3. The germline V gene encodes CDR1 SGHRS and CDR2 YFSETQ. Trimming removed 2 bases from V and 10 bases from J, with 10 bases in between. The CDR3 sequence is CASSFEGVEQFF. DNA for the CDR3: TGCGCCAGCAGCTTTGAGGGGGTCGAGCAGTTCTTC.

At least ten counts were recorded for this clonotype. V and J are TRBV12-3 or TRBV12-4 and TRBJ2-1; weak D call: TRBD1 (6 bases). The length of the CDR3 is 15 residues. V was pared by 3 bases and J by 8 bases, with 17 bases between. The CDR3 protein is CASSFKFGTGYEQFF. As DNA, the CDR3 is TGTGCCAGCAGTTTCAAGTTCGGTACAGGGTATGAGCAGTTCTTC.

In its sample, this clonotype was seen a few times. V gene TRBV10-3 combines with J gene TRBJ2-1, with unresolved D. The ends were cut back, 0 bases at V and 2 bases at J, with 8 bases in the middle. From germline, CDR1 is ENHRY and CDR2 SYGVKD. The CDR3 is 15 residues long. CDR3 loop: CAISESANPYNEQFF. Here the CDR3 DNA reads TGTGCCATCAGTGAGTCGGCTAATCCCTACAATGAGCAGTTCTTC.

This clonotype appeared a few times. The chain uses TRBV5-6 and TRBJ2-7; a weak D match, TRBD1 (6 bases). This CDR3 spans 14 amino acids. Germline V gene sequence: CDR1 SGHDT, CDR2 YYEEEE. Between the trimmed V and J ends, which lost 4 bases and 2 bases, there was a span of 13 bases. The CDR3 nucleotides read TGTGCCAGCAGCCCAAGACAGGCTACCTACGAGCAGTACTTC. Protein sequence: CASSPRQATYEQYF.

The chain links TRBV4-1 to TRBJ2-7, with 8 nucleotides matching TRBD2. The V segment lost 2 bases and the J segment 3 bases; nucleotides outside the gene matches: 6. The CDR3 is made up of 15 amino acids. In germline, CDR1 is MGHRA, CDR2 YSYEKL. CDR3: CASSQFSGAGYEQYF. The CDR3 DNA reads TGCGCCAGCAGCCAATTTAGCGGGGCGGGCTACGAGCAGTACTTC.